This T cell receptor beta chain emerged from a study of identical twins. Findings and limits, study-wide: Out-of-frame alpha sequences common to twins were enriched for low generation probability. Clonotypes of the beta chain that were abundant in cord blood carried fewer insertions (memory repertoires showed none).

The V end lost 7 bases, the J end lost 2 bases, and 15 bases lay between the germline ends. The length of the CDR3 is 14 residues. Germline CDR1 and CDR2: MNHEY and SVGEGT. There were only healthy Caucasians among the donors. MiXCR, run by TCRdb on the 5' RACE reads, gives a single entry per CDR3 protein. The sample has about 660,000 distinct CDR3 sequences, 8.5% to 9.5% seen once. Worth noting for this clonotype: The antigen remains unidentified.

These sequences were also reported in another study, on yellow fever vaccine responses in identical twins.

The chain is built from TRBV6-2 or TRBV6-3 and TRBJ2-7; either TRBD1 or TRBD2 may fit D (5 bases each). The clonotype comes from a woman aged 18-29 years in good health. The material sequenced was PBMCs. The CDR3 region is CASTSVEGTYEQYF. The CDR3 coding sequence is TGTGCCAGCACCTCGGTCGAGGGGACCTACGAGCAGTACTTC.